These T cell receptor beta chains were read from a single sample in a study of blood T cell repertoires in COVID-19. Repertoires were generated with immunoSEQ multiplex PCR, while TCRdb's copy carries only in-frame clones and drops some. Among hundreds of thousands of clones listed, roughly 87% were seen once. Sequencing was performed on peripheral blood. The origin of the receptors is a young man with active or convalescent COVID-19. CDR3s include the opening cysteine and the closing phenylalanine or tryptophan. The D gene is left open where the match is weak. A clone size is listed for some rows: how often the clone was seen (once, few, many), or a class if it is expanded.

size | D | J | V | CDR3 | DNA
NA | NA | TRBJ1-6 | TRBV6-5 | CASSSLSGKNNSPLHF | TGTGCCAGCAGTTCTTTGTCGGGAAAGAATAATTCACCCCTCCACTTT
NA | TRBD1 | TRBJ2-5 | TRBV7-2 | CASSSGGTGGKETQYF | TGTGCCAGCAGCTCCGGGGGGACAGGGGGGAAAGAGACCCAGTACTTC
NA | TRBD2 | TRBJ2-2 | TRBV29-1 | CSAGSGTVNTGELFF | TGCAGCGCTGGGAGCGGGACGGTAAACACCGGGGAGCTGTTTTTT
few | NA | TRBJ2-7 | TRBV6-2/TRBV6-3 | CASSYQDRAYEQYF | TGTGCCAGCAGTTACCAGGACAGAGCCTACGAGCAGTACTTC
NA | NA | TRBJ2-3 | TRBV9 | CASSVRLVTDTQYF | TGTGCCAGCAGCGTACGACTAGTCACAGATACGCAGTATTTT
NA | NA | TRBJ1-1 | TRBV28 | CASSLERITEAFF | TGTGCCAGCAGTTTAGAGCGTATCACTGAAGCTTTCTTT
once | NA | TRBJ2-7 | TRBV12-5 | CASGRRGAYEQYF | TGTGCTAGTGGTCGGAGAGGCGCCTACGAGCAGTACTTC
NA | NA | TRBJ1-6 | TRBV27 | CASSSYYDSPLHF | TGTGCCAGCAGTAGCTACTATGATTCACCCCTCCACTTT
NA | TRBD1 | TRBJ2-4 | TRBV6-5 | CASSTQGEFIQYF | TGTGCCAGCAGTACACAGGGGGAGTTCATTCAGTACTTC
once | TRBD1 | TRBJ1-2 | TRBV5-4 | CASSLARGQNYGYTF | TGTGCCAGCAGCTTGGCTAGGGGACAGAACTATGGCTACACCTTC
NA | TRBD1 | TRBJ1-1 | TRBV29-1 | CSVERTGDGAFF | TGCAGCGTTGAACGGACAGGGGACGGGGCTTTCTTT
NA | TRBD1 | TRBJ1-2 | TRBV29-1 | CSVEIFGRQGYGYTF | TGCAGCGTTGAAATATTCGGGCGACAGGGATATGGCTACACCTTC
NA | TRBD1 | TRBJ1-4 | TRBV7-8 | CASSFGQVKNEKLFF | TGTGCCAGCAGCTTTGGACAGGTTAAGAATGAAAAACTGTTTTTT
NA | NA | TRBJ1-2 | TRBV28 | CASSYREVHGYTF | TGTGCCAGCAGTTACCGGGAAGTGCATGGCTACACCTTC
NA | NA | TRBJ2-4 | TRBV18 | CASSWDTKNIQYF | TGTGCCAGCTCATGGGACACAAAAAACATTCAGTACTTC
NA | TRBD2 | TRBJ2-2 | TRBV9 | CASSTRGRPNTGELFF | TGTGCCAGCAGCACCCGCGGGAGGCCCAACACCGGGGAGCTGTTTTTT
NA | NA | TRBJ1-2 | TRBV19 | CASSLGGEGGYTF | TGTGCCAGTAGCCTTGGTGGAGAAGGTGGCTACACCTTC
NA | TRBD1 | TRBJ1-6 | TRBV15 | CATSRDQGVGSPLHF | TGTGCCACCAGCAGAGATCAGGGGGTCGGTTCACCCCTCCACTTT
NA | TRBD1 | TRBJ1-3 | TRBV2 | CASVRDRAGISPSGNTIYF | TGTGCCAGCGTACGGGACAGGGCCGGTATATCTCCCTCTGGAAACACCATATATTTT
NA | TRBD1 | TRBJ2-7 | TRBV18 | CASSPPGQGTYEQYF | TGTGCCAGCTCACCACCGGGACAGGGGACCTACGAGCAGTACTTC
few | NA | TRBJ1-2 | TRBV7-8 | CASSERLEAYGYTF | TGTGCCAGCAGCGAGCGTCTGGAGGCCTATGGCTACACCTTC
NA | TRBD1 | TRBJ2-5 | TRBV7-9 | CASSRDRGETQYF | TGTGCCAGCAGCAGGGACAGGGGAGAGACCCAGTACTTC
NA | TRBD2 | TRBJ2-5 | TRBV5-1 | CASSEGLAGGREETQYF | TGCGCCAGCAGCGAGGGACTAGCGGGGGGACGAGAAGAGACCCAGTACTTC
NA | NA | TRBJ1-6 | TRBV4-1 | CASSQRQNSPLHF | TGCGCCAGCAGCCAGCGACAGAATTCACCCCTCCACTTT
NA | TRBD1 | TRBJ2-7 | TRBV19 | CASSVKIQGRYEQYF | TGTGCCAGTAGTGTAAAAATACAGGGGCGGTACGAGCAGTACTTC
NA | NA | TRBJ1-2 | TRBV30 | CAWTPGRTLGYGYTF | TGTGCCTGGACCCCAGGGAGGACACTAGGCTATGGCTACACCTTC
NA | TRBD2 | TRBJ2-1 | TRBV28 | CATTGTRYERFF | TGTGCCACGACCGGGACTAGATACGAGCGGTTCTTC
NA | NA | TRBJ1-4 | TRBV7-9 | CASSLAGEGKLFF | TGTGCCAGCAGCTTAGCAGGCGAGGGAAAACTGTTTTTT
NA | NA | TRBJ1-1 | TRBV5-4 | CASGLQGDDTEAFF | TGTGCCAGCGGCCTACAGGGAGATGACACTGAAGCTTTCTTT
NA | NA | TRBJ2-2 | TRBV5-1 | CASSAGLHARELFF | TGCGCCAGCAGCGCGGGACTCCACGCCAGGGAGCTGTTTTTT
NA | TRBD2 | TRBJ2-5 | TRBV4-3 | CASSQEFRRGGRETQYF | TGCGCCAGCAGCCAAGAGTTTCGGCGGGGGGGCCGGGAGACCCAGTACTTC
NA | NA | TRBJ2-3 | TRBV3-1/TRBV3-2 | CASSQGTEDTQYF | TGTGCCAGCAGCCAAGGCACCGAGGATACGCAGTATTTT
NA | NA | TRBJ2-5 | TRBV12-3/TRBV12-4 | CASSLRGSGTQYF | TGTGCCAGCAGTTTAAGGGGTTCGGGGACCCAGTACTTC
few | TRBD1 | TRBJ1-2 | TRBV3-1/TRBV3-2 | CASSQEVGQGMYGYTF | TGTGCCAGCAGCCAAGAGGTGGGACAGGGGATGTATGGCTACACCTTC
NA | NA | TRBJ2-1 | TRBV18 | CASSPLGDEQFF | TGTGCCAGCTCACCCCTCGGGGATGAGCAGTTCTTC
once | TRBD1 | TRBJ1-1 | TRBV5-1 | CASSLGTGIDTEAFF | TGCGCCAGCAGCTTAGGGACAGGAATTGACACTGAAGCTTTCTTT
NA | TRBD1 | TRBJ1-2 | TRBV5-6 | CASRFTGDYGYTF | TGTGCCAGCAGATTCACAGGGGACTATGGCTACACCTTC
NA | TRBD2 | TRBJ2-7 | TRBV6-5 | CASRGAGSYEQYF | TGTGCCAGCAGGGGAGCGGGATCCTACGAGCAGTACTTC
NA | TRBD2 | TRBJ2-1 | TRBV13 | CASSLGVPGLAGYNEQFF | TGTGCCAGCAGCTTAGGGGTCCCGGGACTAGCGGGATACAATGAGCAGTTCTTC
NA | NA | TRBJ2-1 | TRBV6-1 | CASSESEVGELDEQFF | TGTGCCAGCAGTGAAAGCGAGGTCGGAGAGCTAGATGAGCAGTTCTTC
NA | TRBD2 | TRBJ2-3 | TRBV11-3 | CASSQGVSGGLTDTQYF | TGTGCCAGCAGCCAAGGGGTTAGCGGGGGACTCACAGATACGCAGTATTTT
NA | NA | TRBJ1-3 | TRBV19 | CASSSIGGASGNTIYF | TGTGCCAGTAGTAGTATAGGGGGAGCCTCTGGAAACACCATATATTTT
NA | TRBD1 | TRBJ2-3 | TRBV14 | CASSQDLGTAFTDTQYF | TGTGCCAGCAGCCAAGATCTAGGGACAGCGTTTACAGATACGCAGTATTTT
NA | TRBD1 | TRBJ2-3 | TRBV6-4 | CASSLGQNPTDTQYF | TGTGCCAGCAGTCTGGGACAGAACCCCACAGATACGCAGTATTTT
NA | NA | TRBJ1-4 | TRBV30 | CAWTRQLTGEKLFF | TGTGCCTGGACGCGACAGCTTACAGGTGAAAAACTGTTTTTT
NA | NA | TRBJ1-4 | TRBV7-3 | CASSPRGRRGEKLFF | TGTGCCAGCAGCCCCAGGGGCAGAAGAGGTGAAAAACTGTTTTTT
NA | NA | TRBJ2-7 | TRBV28 | CASNPEGKGLFRGEQYF | TGTGCCAGCAACCCGGAAGGGAAGGGACTCTTCAGGGGGGAGCAGTACTTC
NA | NA | TRBJ1-2 | TRBV19 | CASSIEAAPTNYGYTF | TGTGCCAGTAGTATAGAGGCGGCCCCGACGAACTATGGCTACACCTTC
NA | TRBD1 | TRBJ1-2 | TRBV7-6 | CASSLDRGYGGYTF | TGTGCCAGCAGCTTAGACAGGGGGTATGGTGGCTACACCTTC
NA | NA | TRBJ2-1 | TRBV7-3 | CASSLTGIGEQFF | TGTGCCAGCAGCTTAACCGGTATTGGTGAGCAGTTCTTC